This TCR beta chain originates from a study of radiotherapy plus CTLA-4 blockade in lung cancer. Turning to the study itself: Objective responses were seen in about a sixth of patients, disease control in around 31%. Regarding the study as a whole: Radiotherapy was combined with ipilimumab, and tumor-derived TCR clones then expanded in blood.

Ipilimumab-mediated CTLA-4 blockade plus focal radiation was given to patients having chemo-refractory metastatic non-small-cell lung cancer. The table came from immunoSEQ multiplex PCR; TCRdb's copy has only in-frame clones and leaves some out. Here the sample spans about 80,000 clones, under 85% being singletons. Germline V gene lookup returns CDR1 SEHNR and CDR2 FQNEAQ (reference sequence). CDR3 size: 14 residues. Comment on this clone: Antigen: not known.

The sequencing here drew on peripheral blood, taken from a patient treated with radiotherapy plus ipilimumab. The source is a human donor with non-small cell lung cancer who had stable disease on radiotherapy plus ipilimumab. The chain employs TRBV7-9 and TRBJ2-5; no definite D call. Judging by the DNA end, TRBJ2-7 fits better; the J call may be wrong. In nucleotides, the CDR3 is TGTGCCAGCAGCTTAGCAGGCAGCTCCTACGAGCAGTACTTC. This encodes CASSLAGSSYEQYF.